This TCR beta chain appears in the sequencing data of a study of blood T cell repertoires in COVID-19. Germline-derived CDR1 and CDR2 are SGDLS and YYNGEE. The CDR3 totals 15 residues. V was shortened by 2 bases and J by 0 bases, with 8 bases between the two germline ends. The table came from immunoSEQ multiplex PCR; TCRdb's copy has only in-frame clones and leaves some out. The sample records 130,000 to 150,000 clones, about four fifths being singletons. The specimen sequenced was PBMCs or T cells enriched from blood (not recorded which). The clonotype was recovered from a woman aged 45 to 65 who had been exposed to COVID-19. This sequence joins TRBV9 and TRBJ2-2; no clear D. The CDR3 here is CASSVIAANTGELFF. In DNA, the CDR3 is TGTGCCAGCAGCGTTATAGCCGCGAACACCGGGGAGCTGTTTTTT. Full variable domain (rest looked up from reference TRBV9 and TRBJ2-2): DSGVTQTPKHLITATGQRVTLRCSPRSGDLSVYWYQQSLDQGLQFLIQYYNGEERAKGNILERFSAQQFPDLHSELNLSSLELGDSALYFCASSVIAANTGELFFGEGSRLTVL.